The entry that follows covers one T cell receptor (beta chain) sequence. Here immunoSEQ multiplex PCR was the method, and the copy in TCRdb shows in-frame clones only, minus some. The data hold about 79,000 clones, with 85% to 95% observed a single time. The data were taken from a study of technical replicates of blood from a few donors. Deletions cut 2 bases from V and 3 bases from J, with 5 bases between. In germline, CDR1 is MNHEY, CDR2 SMNVEV (reference sequence). This CDR3 spans 13 amino acids. The source of this sequence is a human donor in good health. Input material: T cells isolated from PBMCs. J is TRBJ1-5 and V is TRBV27; no reliable D call. CDR3 residues: CASSLSYNQPQHF. In DNA, the CDR3 is TGTGCCAGCAGTTTAAGCTACAATCAGCCCCAGCATTTT.